This TCR beta chain was sequenced for a study of cytomegalovirus exposure and HLA in healthy donors. Germline V gene sequence: CDR1 SGHNT, CDR2 YYREEE (reference sequence). Trimming left V 4 bases short and J 6 bases short, with 8 bases between. The CDR3 spans 11 residues. The PCR was carried out with 60 Vbeta primers and 13 Jbeta primers. Measured with immunoSEQ multiplex PCR; TCRdb has only the in-frame clones, and not every one. The sample contains around 120,000 clones, 75% to 90% of which appear only once. The TCR originated in a female donor in good health and CMV-seropositive. The sample was PBMCs. The V and J genes are TRBV5-4 and TRBJ2-7; D might be TRBD2 (5 bases). CDR3 sequence (DNA): TGTGCCAGCAGCCTAGGAGGCGAGCAGTACTTC. It translates to CASSLGGEQYF.